The rows below give T cell receptor beta chains drawn from one sample of a study of CD8+CD57+ T cells in acquired aplastic anemia. In TCRdb, the reads were re-called with MiXCR into one record per CDR3 protein. The sample includes 250,000 to 350,000 distinct CDR3 sequences, roughly half of them seen just once. Sequences were obtained from sorted CD4+, CD8+, or CD8+CD57+ T cells (not recorded which) from PBMCs. The receptors come from a human donor with severe aplastic anemia or a healthy control (not recorded which). The CDR3 runs from the conserved cysteine through the conserved F or W. The order of the fields is V gene, J gene, CDR3 protein.

>TRBV7-9|TRBJ2-2
CASSSTGGPSGELFF
>TRBV5-1|TRBJ2-2
CASSPLEGASGELFF
>TRBV7-2|TRBJ1-1
CASSFTNTEAFF
>TRBV10-3|TRBJ2-7
CAISSDKIRYYEQYF
>TRBV7-6|TRBJ2-5
CASSGGGAGSSQYF
>TRBV11-2|TRBJ2-5
CASSGRTGRETQYF
>TRBV25-1|TRBJ1-2
CASGQGDYGYTF
>TRBV29-1|TRBJ2-2
CSVGSAEEEGELFF
>TRBV9|TRBJ2-1
CASSVEGLAGGQNEQFF
>TRBV20-1|TRBJ2-1
CSAEDLIGHNEQFF
>TRBV9|TRBJ2-1
CASSVGQSKQFF
>TRBV7-9|TRBJ2-7
CASSLVGTGVEQYF
>TRBV20-1|TRBJ1-2
CSASQRRGFLGYTF
>TRBV20-1|TRBJ1-6
CSATSGGPLHF
>TRBV7-8|TRBJ1-1
CASSPRLGTLGTEAFF
>TRBV30|TRBJ1-2
CAWGSYGYTF
>TRBV6-4|TRBJ2-2
CASSVLADTGELFF
>TRBV20-1|TRBJ2-6
CSASRAFSGANVLTF
>TRBV6-5|TRBJ1-2
CASSPDGLRPYYGYTF
>TRBV5-4|TRBJ1-2
CASSLGPGSDRGTYGYTF
>TRBV7-2|TRBJ2-5
CASSFRLAGGSQETQYF
>TRBV7-8|TRBJ2-2
CASLHTGELFF
>TRBV5-1|TRBJ2-5
CASSREAGTRETQYF
>TRBV7-8|TRBJ1-2
CASSSNTGSAGGYTF
>TRBV19|TRBJ1-1
CASSIRAAGNTEAFF
>TRBV20-1|TRBJ1-1
CSARVDRRRNTEAFF
>TRBV5-5|TRBJ2-7
CASRDAYEQYF
>TRBV20-1|TRBJ2-1
CSAPSGTGGFDEQFF
>TRBV24-1|TRBJ1-5
CATSDSKQGSNQPQHF
>TRBV7-2|TRBJ1-2
CASSVRPNALGYGYTF
>TRBV4-1|TRBJ2-6
CASSHSGANVLTF
>TRBV20-1|TRBJ2-1
CSALRGNEQFF
>TRBV5-1|TRBJ2-7
CASSFGQGASSEQYF
>TRBV7-9|TRBJ2-7
CASSRDYSYEQYF
>TRBV15|TRBJ2-1
CASSIAGAGNEQFF
>TRBV18|TRBJ2-2
CASSPDREQGAVF
>TRBV6-5|TRBJ2-7
CASSPEDVSYEQYF
>TRBV9|TRBJ1-1
CASSVDGLTEAFF
>TRBV9|TRBJ2-7
CASSEGDGPREQYF
>TRBV5-7|TRBJ2-5
CASSLPRGETQYF
>TRBV12-3/TRBV12-4|TRBJ2-6
CASSLEGFGANVLTF
>TRBV7-8|TRBJ1-5
CASSLPGTGPNQPQHF
>TRBV10-3|TRBJ2-3
CAIRLDSTDTQYF
>TRBV19|TRBJ1-1
CASSVPPGTVNSF
>TRBV5-1|TRBJ1-1
CASSPQPGPNTEAFF
>TRBV10-3|TRBJ1-5
CAISESMAGVDNQPQHF
>TRBV12-3/TRBV12-4|TRBJ1-5
CASSLWSATSQPQHF
>TRBV10-3|TRBJ2-2
CAISGQGATNTGELFF
>TRBV2|TRBJ2-3
CASRTGSDTQYF
>TRBV12-3/TRBV12-4|TRBJ1-5
CASSFGRGGNQPQHF
>TRBV7-8|TRBJ1-5
CASSLRMGQGQYSNQPQHF
>TRBV7-3|TRBJ2-2
CASSPSTGGAGELFF
>TRBV11-2|TRBJ1-2
CASSQQGYYGYTF
>TRBV7-9|TRBJ2-7
CASSLSGSSGSREQYF
>TRBV5-6|TRBJ1-1
CASSPFIRVNTEAFF
>TRBV19|TRBJ1-3
CASSADGNTIYF